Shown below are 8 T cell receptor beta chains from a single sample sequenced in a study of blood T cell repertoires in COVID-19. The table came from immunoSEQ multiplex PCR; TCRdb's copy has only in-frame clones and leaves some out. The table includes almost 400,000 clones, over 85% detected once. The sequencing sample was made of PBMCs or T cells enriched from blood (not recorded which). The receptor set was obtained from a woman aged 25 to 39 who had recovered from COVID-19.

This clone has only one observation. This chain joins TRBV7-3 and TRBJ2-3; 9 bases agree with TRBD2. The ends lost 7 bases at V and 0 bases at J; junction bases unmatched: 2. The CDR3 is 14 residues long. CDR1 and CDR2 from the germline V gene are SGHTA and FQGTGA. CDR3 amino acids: CASKTSGSTDTQYF. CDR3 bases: TGTGCCAGCAAGACTAGCGGAAGCACAGATACGCAGTATTTT.

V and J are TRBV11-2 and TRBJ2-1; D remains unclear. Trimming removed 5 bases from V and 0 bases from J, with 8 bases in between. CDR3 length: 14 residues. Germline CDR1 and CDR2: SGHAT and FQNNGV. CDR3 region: CASSLGSSYNEQFF. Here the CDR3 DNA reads TGTGCCAGCAGCCTCGGTAGCTCCTACAATGAGCAGTTCTTC.

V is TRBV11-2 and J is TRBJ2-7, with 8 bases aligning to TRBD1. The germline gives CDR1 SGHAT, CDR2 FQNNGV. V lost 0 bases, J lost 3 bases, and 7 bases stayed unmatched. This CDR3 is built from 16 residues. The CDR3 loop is CASSLDGGQALYEQYF. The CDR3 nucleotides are TGTGCCAGCAGCTTAGATGGGGGACAGGCCCTCTACGAGCAGTACTTC.

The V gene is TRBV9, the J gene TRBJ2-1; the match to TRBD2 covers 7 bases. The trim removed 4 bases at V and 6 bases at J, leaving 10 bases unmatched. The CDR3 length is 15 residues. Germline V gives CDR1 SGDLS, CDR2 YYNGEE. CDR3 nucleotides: TGTGCCAGCAGCCCCGAAGGGAGGACTAGCAATGAGCAGTTCTTC. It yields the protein CASSPEGRTSNEQFF.

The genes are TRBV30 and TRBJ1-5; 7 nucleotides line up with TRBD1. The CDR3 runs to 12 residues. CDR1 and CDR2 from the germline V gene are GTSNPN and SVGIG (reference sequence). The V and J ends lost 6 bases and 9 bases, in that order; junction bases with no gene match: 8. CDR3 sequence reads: CACGQVFGPQHF. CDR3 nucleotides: TGTGCCTGCGGACAGGTTTTTGGGCCCCAGCATTTT.

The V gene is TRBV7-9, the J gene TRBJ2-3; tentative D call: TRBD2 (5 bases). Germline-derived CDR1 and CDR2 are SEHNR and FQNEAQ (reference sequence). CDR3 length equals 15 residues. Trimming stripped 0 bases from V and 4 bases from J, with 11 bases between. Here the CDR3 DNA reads TGTGCCAGCAGCTTAGCTGGAGGTGTGTCAGATACGCAGTATTTT. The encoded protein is CASSLAGGVSDTQYF. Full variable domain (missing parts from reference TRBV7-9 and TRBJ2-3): DTGVSQNPRHKITKRGQNVTFRCDPISEHNRLYWYRQTLGQGPEFLTYFQNEAQLEKSRLLSDRFSAERPKGSFSTLEIQRTEQGDSAMYLCASSLAGGVSDTQYFGPGTRLTVL.

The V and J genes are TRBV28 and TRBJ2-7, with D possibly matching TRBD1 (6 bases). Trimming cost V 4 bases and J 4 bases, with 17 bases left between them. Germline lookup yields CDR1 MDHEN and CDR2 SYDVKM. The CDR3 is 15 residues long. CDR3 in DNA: TGTGCCAGCAGTTCACAGGGTGAGGGGTTGTACGAGCAGTACTTC. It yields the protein CASSSQGEGLYEQYF.

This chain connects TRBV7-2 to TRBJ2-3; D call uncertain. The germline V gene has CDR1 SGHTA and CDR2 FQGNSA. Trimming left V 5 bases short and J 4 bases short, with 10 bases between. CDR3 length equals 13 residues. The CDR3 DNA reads TGTGCCAGCAGCGCCGATAGAGCAGATACGCAGTATTTT. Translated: CASSADRADTQYF.